A selection of T cell receptor beta chains follows, all from one sample in a study of tumor-infiltrating lymphocytes in localized non-small cell lung cancer. Libraries were prepared by immunoSEQ multiplex PCR; TCRdb keeps only in-frame clonotypes and omits some of them. The sample has 20,000 or so clones; just under 75% are singletons. Specimen: lung tumor tissue. The receptors originated from a human donor with non-small cell lung cancer. Both conserved end residues are part of each CDR3. Each record gives: clone size, D gene, J gene, V gene, CDR3 protein, CDR3 DNA. D genes are given only for firm matches. Clone size, where shown, is once, few, many, or a class for clones that have expanded.

>NA|NA|TRBJ2-2|TRBV5-5
CASSNMDLNTGELFF
TGTGCCAGCAGCAATATGGACTTGAACACCGGGGAGCTGTTTTTT
>NA|TRBD1|TRBJ2-1|TRBV30
CAWSRTGAPDHEQFF
TGTGCCTGGAGCCGCACAGGGGCTCCGGATCATGAGCAGTTCTTC
>NA|NA|TRBJ1-2|TRBV19
CASSIKGGETYGYTF
TGTGCCAGTAGTATAAAGGGCGGTGAAACTTATGGCTACACCTTC
>NA|NA|TRBJ1-4|TRBV9
CASSVGNWGSTNEKLFF
TGTGCCAGCAGCGTAGGGAACTGGGGCTCAACTAATGAAAAACTGTTTTTT
>NA|TRBD1|TRBJ1-4|TRBV5-1
CASSGTGATNEKLFF
TGCGCCAGCAGCGGGACAGGAGCAACTAATGAAAAACTGTTTTTT
>NA|TRBD1|TRBJ2-2|TRBV18
CASSPPNPPAGGTGELFF
TGTGCCAGCTCACCACCTAACCCCCCCGCAGGGGGAACCGGGGAGCTGTTTTTT
>NA|NA|TRBJ1-1|TRBV21-1
CASSKAGTGEAFF
TGTGCCAGCAGCAAAGCTGGGACAGGGGAAGCTTTCTTT
>few|NA|TRBJ2-6|TRBV4-1
CASSQDLEEPGANVLTF
TGCGCCAGCAGCCAAGATCTGGAGGAGCCTGGGGCCAACGTCCTGACTTTC
>NA|NA|TRBJ1-1|TRBV29-1
CSAGLFAGITEAFF
TGCAGCGCTGGGCTTTTCGCTGGCATCACTGAAGCTTTCTTT
>NA|NA|TRBJ2-1|TRBV5-1
CASSSDLEQFF
TGCGCCAGCAGCTCCGATCTAGAGCAGTTCTTC
>once|TRBD2|TRBJ2-7|TRBV7-2
CASSLSRAGGLEQYF
TGTGCCAGCAGCTTAAGTAGGGCGGGGGGTCTAGAACAGTACTTC
>NA|NA|TRBJ1-2|TRBV5-6
CASSFEDRSPYGYTF
TGTGCCAGCAGCTTCGAGGATAGGAGCCCCTATGGCTACACCTTC
>NA|TRBD2|TRBJ2-4|TRBV7-2
CASSLGASGNIQYF
TGTGCCAGCAGCTTAGGCGCTAGCGGAAACATTCAGTACTTC
>NA|NA|TRBJ1-2|TRBV2
CASSERQLYGYTF
TGTGCCAGCAGTGAACGACAGCTCTATGGCTACACCTTC
>few|NA|TRBJ1-4|TRBV11-3
CASSLEGATNEKLFF
TGTGCCAGCAGCTTAGAGGGGGCAACTAATGAAAAACTGTTTTTT
>NA|NA|TRBJ2-5|TRBV10-2
CASSDTRGETQYF
TGCGCCAGCAGTGATACCAGGGGAGAGACCCAGTACTTC
>NA|NA|TRBJ2-3|TRBV5-5
CASSSVSSGDTQYF
TGTGCCAGCAGCTCCGTTTCCAGCGGGGATACGCAGTATTTT
>NA|NA|TRBJ2-5|TRBV12-5
CASAVQGTIRETQYF
TGTGCTAGTGCCGTTCAGGGCACCATTCGGGAGACCCAGTACTTC
>NA|NA|TRBJ1-2|TRBV6-6
CASIRGKTNYGYTF
TGTGCCAGCATTAGGGGGAAGACTAACTATGGCTACACCTTC
>NA|NA|TRBJ1-3|TRBV6-1
CASSEGGGLSGNTIYF
TGTGCCAGCAGTGAAGGCGGGGGGCTTTCTGGAAACACCATATATTTT
>NA|NA|TRBJ2-7|TRBV27
CASSPYEQYF
TGTGCCAGCAGTCCCTACGAGCAGTACTTC
>NA|TRBD1|TRBJ2-1|TRBV10-2
CATETATGNNEQFF
TGCGCCACCGAGACCGCGACAGGGAACAATGAGCAGTTCTTC
>NA|NA|TRBJ1-5|TRBV4-3
CASSQDFPTPRQPQHF
TGCGCCAGCAGCCAAGATTTCCCCACCCCTCGGCAGCCCCAGCATTTT
>NA|TRBD1|TRBJ2-5|TRBV18
CASSPGQDGETQYF
TGTGCCAGCTCACCGGGACAGGATGGGGAGACCCAGTACTTC
>once|NA|TRBJ1-6|TRBV5-6
CASSLGGSTHF
TGTGCCAGCAGCTTAGGAGGATCTACCCACTTT
>once|NA|TRBJ1-2|TRBV11-3
CASSLGGSLNYGYTF
TGTGCCAGCAGCTTAGGTGGCAGCTTAAACTATGGCTACACCTTC
>NA|TRBD1|TRBJ2-7|TRBV4-3
CASSQNRQGSLYEQYF
TGCGCCAGCAGCCAAAATAGACAGGGATCCCTCTACGAGCAGTACTTC
>NA|TRBD1|TRBJ2-6|TRBV5-5
CASSLRTGGGGKANVLTF
TGTGCCAGCAGCTTGAGGACAGGGGGAGGTGGTAAGGCCAACGTCCTGACTTTC
>NA|NA|TRBJ2-1|TRBV7-2
CASGGGRDSSYNEQFF
TGTGCCAGCGGGGGGGGAAGGGACAGCTCCTACAATGAGCAGTTCTTC
>NA|NA|TRBJ2-2|TRBV9
CASSVLAVNTGELFF
TGTGCCAGCAGCGTACTGGCGGTGAACACCGGGGAGCTGTTTTTT
>once|TRBD2|TRBJ2-7|TRBV2
CASSYQRGGQEQYF
TGTGCCAGCAGTTACCAGCGGGGGGGCCAAGAGCAGTACTTC
>NA|TRBD1|TRBJ2-7|TRBV5-4
CASSLAMQGANEQYF
TGTGCCAGCAGCTTGGCCATGCAGGGGGCAAACGAGCAGTACTTC
>NA|NA|TRBJ1-1|TRBV6-5
CASSYSGTGNTEAFF
TGTGCCAGCAGTTACTCAGGGACGGGGAACACTGAAGCTTTCTTT
>NA|NA|TRBJ1-1|TRBV2
CASRADTEAFF
TGTGCCAGCCGGGCGGACACTGAAGCTTTCTTT
>NA|TRBD1|TRBJ1-5|TRBV29-1
CSVRQGPTQPQHF
TGCAGCGTTCGACAGGGGCCCACTCAGCCCCAGCATTTT